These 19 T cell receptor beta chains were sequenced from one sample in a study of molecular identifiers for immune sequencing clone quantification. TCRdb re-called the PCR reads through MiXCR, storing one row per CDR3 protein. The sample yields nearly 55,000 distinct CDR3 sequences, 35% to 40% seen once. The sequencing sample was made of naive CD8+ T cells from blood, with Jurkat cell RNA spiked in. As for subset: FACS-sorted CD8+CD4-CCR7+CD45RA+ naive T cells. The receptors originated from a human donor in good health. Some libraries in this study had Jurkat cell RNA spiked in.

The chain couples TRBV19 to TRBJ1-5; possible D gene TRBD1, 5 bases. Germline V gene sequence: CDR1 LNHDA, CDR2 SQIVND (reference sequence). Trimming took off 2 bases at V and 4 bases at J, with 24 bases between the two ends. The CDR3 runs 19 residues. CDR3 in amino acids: CASSINPLTARSINQPQHF. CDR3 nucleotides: TGTGCCAGTAGTATAAATCCCTTGACAGCGAGATCGATTAATCAGCCCCAGCATTTT.

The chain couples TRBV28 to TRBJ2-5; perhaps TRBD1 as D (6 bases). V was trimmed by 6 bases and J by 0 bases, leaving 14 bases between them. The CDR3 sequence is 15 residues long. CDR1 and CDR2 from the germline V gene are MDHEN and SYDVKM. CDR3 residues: CASSLPRDNQETQYF. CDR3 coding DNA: TGTGCCAGCAGCCTACCCCGGGACAACCAAGAGACCCAGTACTTC.

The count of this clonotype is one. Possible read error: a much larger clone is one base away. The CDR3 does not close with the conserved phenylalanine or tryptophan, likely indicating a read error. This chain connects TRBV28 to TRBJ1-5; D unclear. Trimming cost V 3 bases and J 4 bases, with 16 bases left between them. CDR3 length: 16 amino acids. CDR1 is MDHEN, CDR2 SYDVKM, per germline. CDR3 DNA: TGTGCCAGCAGTTTTCGAGGACTCCTCCTAAATCAGCCCCAGCATCTT. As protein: CASSFRGLLLNQPQHL.

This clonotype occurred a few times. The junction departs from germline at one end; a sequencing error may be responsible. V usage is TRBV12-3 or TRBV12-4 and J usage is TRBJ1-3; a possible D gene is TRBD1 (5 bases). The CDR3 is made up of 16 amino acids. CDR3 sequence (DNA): TGTGCCAGCAGTCCCCCCAACGGGGGATCTGGAAACACCATAAATTTT. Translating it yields CASSPPNGGSGNTINF.

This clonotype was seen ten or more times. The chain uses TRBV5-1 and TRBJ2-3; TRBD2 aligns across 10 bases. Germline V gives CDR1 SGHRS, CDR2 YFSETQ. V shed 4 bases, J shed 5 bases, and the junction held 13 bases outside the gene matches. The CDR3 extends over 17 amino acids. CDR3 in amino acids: CASSDPSAGGSRDTQYF. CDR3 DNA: TGCGCCAGCAGCGACCCATCAGCGGGAGGGTCAAGAGATACGCAGTATTTT.

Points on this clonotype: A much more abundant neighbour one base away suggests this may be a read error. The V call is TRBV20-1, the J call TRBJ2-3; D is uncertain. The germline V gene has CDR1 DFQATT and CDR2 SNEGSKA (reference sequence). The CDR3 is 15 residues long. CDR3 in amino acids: CSVRYRASQADTQYF. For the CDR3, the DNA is TGCAGTGTTAGATATCGGGCTAGTCAGGCAGATACGCAGTATTTT.

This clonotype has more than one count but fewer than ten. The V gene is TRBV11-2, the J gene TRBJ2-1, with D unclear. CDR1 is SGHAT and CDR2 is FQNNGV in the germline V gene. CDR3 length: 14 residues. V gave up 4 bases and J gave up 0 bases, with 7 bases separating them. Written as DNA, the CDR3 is TGTGCCAGCAGCTACCGGAGCTCCTACAATGAGCAGTTCTTC. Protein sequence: CASSYRSSYNEQFF. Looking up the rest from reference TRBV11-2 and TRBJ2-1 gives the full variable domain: EAGVAQSPRYKIIEKRQSVAFWCNPISGHATLYWYQQILGQGPKLLIQFQNNGVVDDSQLPKDRFSAERLKGVDSTLKIQPAKLEDSAVYLCASSYRSSYNEQFFGPGTRLTVL.

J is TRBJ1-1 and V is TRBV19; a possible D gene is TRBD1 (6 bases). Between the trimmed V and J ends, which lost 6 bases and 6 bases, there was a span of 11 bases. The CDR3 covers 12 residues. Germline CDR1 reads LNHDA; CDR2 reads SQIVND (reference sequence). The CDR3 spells CASRQGGAEAFF. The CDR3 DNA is TGTGCCAGTAGACAGGGAGGCGCTGAAGCTTTCTTT.

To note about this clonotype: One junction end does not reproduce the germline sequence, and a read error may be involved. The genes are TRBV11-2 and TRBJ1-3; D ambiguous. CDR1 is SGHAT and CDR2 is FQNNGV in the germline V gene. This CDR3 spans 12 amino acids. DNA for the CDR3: TGTGCCAGCAGCTACTCTGGAAACACCATATGTTTT. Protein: CASSYSGNTICF.

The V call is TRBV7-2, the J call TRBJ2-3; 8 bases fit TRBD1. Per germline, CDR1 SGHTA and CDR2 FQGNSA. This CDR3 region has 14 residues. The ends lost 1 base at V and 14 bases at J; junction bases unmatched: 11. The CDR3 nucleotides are TGTGCCAGCAGCTTAGACGAGACAGGGGCCTCTCCGTATTTT. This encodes CASSLDETGASPYF.

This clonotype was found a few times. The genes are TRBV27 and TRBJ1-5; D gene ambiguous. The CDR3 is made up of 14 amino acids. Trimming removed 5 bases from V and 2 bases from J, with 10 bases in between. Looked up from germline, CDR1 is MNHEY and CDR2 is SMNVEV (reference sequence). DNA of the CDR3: TGTGCCAGCAGTCATGGCGCTCGCAATCAGCCCCAGCATTTT. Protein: CASSHGARNQPQHF.

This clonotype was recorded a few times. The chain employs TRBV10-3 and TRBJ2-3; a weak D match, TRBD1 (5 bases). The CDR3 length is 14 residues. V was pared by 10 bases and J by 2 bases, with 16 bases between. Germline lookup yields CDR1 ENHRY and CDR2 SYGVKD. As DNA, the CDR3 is TGTGCCACCTGGCACTTTGGGGCCACAGATACGCAGTATTTT. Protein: CATWHFGATDTQYF.

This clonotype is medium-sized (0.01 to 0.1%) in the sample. CDR3 region: CSVEGVPGRYEQYF. The CDR3, as DNA: TGCAGCGTTGAAGGGGTGCCAGGCCGCTACGAGCAGTACTTC. The chain uses TRBV29-1 and TRBJ2-7; no firm D call. Trimming stripped 1 base from V and 3 bases from J, with 13 bases between. From germline, CDR1 is SQVTM and CDR2 ANQGSEA. This CDR3 region has 14 residues.

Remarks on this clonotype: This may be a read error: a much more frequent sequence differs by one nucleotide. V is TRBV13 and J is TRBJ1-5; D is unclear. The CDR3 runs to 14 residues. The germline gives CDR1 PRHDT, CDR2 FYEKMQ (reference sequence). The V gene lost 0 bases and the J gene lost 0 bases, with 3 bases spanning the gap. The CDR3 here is CASSLGFSNQPQHF. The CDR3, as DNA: TGTGCCAGCAGCTTAGGCTTTAGCAATCAGCCCCAGCATTTT.

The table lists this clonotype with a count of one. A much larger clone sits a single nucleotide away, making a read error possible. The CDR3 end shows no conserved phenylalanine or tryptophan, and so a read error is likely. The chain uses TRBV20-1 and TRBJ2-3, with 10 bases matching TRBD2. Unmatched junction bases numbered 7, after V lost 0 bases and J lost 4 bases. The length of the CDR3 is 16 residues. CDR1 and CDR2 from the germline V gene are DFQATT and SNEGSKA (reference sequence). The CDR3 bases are TGCAGTGCTAGAGAATGGCTAGCGGGAGTTTCAGATACGCAGTATATT. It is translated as CSAREWLAGVSDTQYI.

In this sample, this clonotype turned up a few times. This CDR3 is CATQTSGSYEQYF. CDR3 bases: TGTGCCACCCAGACTAGCGGCTCCTACGAGCAGTACTTC. This rearrangement joins TRBV12-3 or TRBV12-4 to TRBJ2-7; TRBD2 aligns across 9 bases. This CDR3 has 13 amino acids. Germline trimming cut 10 bases from V and 0 bases from J; bases unmatched to any gene: 4.

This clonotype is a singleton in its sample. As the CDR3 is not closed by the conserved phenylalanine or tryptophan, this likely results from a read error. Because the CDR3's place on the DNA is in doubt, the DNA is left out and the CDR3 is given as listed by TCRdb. CDR3 protein: CASSTGQGGHS. The chain carries TRBV7-9 and TRBJ2-7; TRBD1 reflects the table's D call only, with no check against the DNA. Germline V gene sequence: CDR1 SEHNR, CDR2 FQNEAQ (reference sequence). The CDR3 spans 11 amino acids, including both terminal residues.

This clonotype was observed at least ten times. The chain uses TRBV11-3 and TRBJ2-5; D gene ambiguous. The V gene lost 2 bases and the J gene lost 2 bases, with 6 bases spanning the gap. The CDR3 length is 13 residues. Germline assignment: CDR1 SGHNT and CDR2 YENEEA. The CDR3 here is CASSLYQQETQYF. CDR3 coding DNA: TGTGCCAGCAGCTTATACCAGCAAGAGACCCAGTACTTC.

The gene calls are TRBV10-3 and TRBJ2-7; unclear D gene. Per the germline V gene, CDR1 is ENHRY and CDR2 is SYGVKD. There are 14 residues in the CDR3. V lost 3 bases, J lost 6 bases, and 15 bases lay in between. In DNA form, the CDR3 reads TGTGCCATCAGTGAAGGTGAGGCCTTGGCCGAGCAGTACTTC. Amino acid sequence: CAISEGEALAEQYF.